This T cell receptor (beta chain) is drawn from a study of cytomegalovirus exposure and HLA in healthy donors. Study conclusions and caveats: Some TCR beta chains (roughly 150 of them) were listed as cytomegalovirus-associated. The tendency of first-cohort TCR clusters to co-occur in the roughly 130 validation repertoires emerged from a later analysis.

With 4 bases clipped from V and 3 bases from J, the junction kept 10 bases outside the gene matches. The CDR3 runs 16 residues. CDR1 GTSNPN and CDR2 SVGIG come from the germline V gene (reference sequence). With regard to this clone: Its antigen is as yet unknown.

Repertoires were generated with immunoSEQ multiplex PCR, while TCRdb's copy carries only in-frame clones and drops some. The table has around 220,000 clones, roughly 88% seen once; the top ten hold 2.9%. V is TRBV30 and J is TRBJ2-7, with 12 bases lining up with TRBD2. Sample: PBMCs. The TCR originated in a young woman in good health and CMV-seronegative. CDR3 in DNA: TGTGCCTGGACAAGGAACGGACTAGCGGGGATCTACGAGCAGTACTTC. Translation: CAWTRNGLAGIYEQYF.